This entry describes one T cell receptor (beta chain). Its antigen is unknown. Time point in this sample: persistent/refractory GD, antithyroid drugs over 5 years with positive TRAb. The authors made the TCR library using RNA they extracted from PBMCs. The germline V gene encodes CDR1 SEHNR and CDR2 FQNEAQ (reference sequence). The CDR3 is 16 residues long. J gave up 5 bases and V 1 base, and 5 bases lay outside the gene matches. Relying on iRepertoire HTBI primers and Arm-PCR of CDR3 regions, the team built TCR beta libraries. TCRdb itself ran the multiplex PCR reads through MiXCR, one entry per CDR3 protein. This sample yields nearly 350,000 distinct CDR3 sequences, of which 20% are seen a single time; less than 35% belongs to the top ten. This entry comes from a study of regulatory T cells in long-lasting Graves disease. Study background: More than 5 years of antithyroid drugs with positive TSH receptor antibodies defined persistent Graves' disease. Findings and limits, study-wide: Having few samples may have compromised the accuracy. With a few thousand shared public clonotypes, persistent patients exceeded new patients, who shared about a thousand. Investigators studied peripheral blood only, not thyroid tissue.

The J gene is TRBJ1-6, the V gene TRBV7-9; 7 bases are shared with TRBD1. Source: peripheral blood mononuclear cells (PBMCs), taken when the disease was refractory, from a patient treated with antithyroid drugs. This clonotype was sampled from a female donor with Graves disease. The CDR3 protein is CASSLEGRGDNSPLHF. CDR3 nucleotide sequence: TGTGCCAGCAGCTTAGAGGGCAGGGGGGATAATTCACCCCTCCACTTT.